The clone carrying this T cell receptor (beta chain) was recorded a few times. Its antigen is currently unknown. Separate cDNA molecules each had unique molecular identifiers attached to them. Using its own MiXCR run on the 5' RACE reads, TCRdb lists one record per CDR3 protein. Found here are 97,000 or so distinct CDR3 sequences, 9.5% to 12% of them singletons; the top ten hold just over 4.5%. The data were obtained in a study of early T cells in non-severe SARS-CoV-2 infection. Study in general: Unsorted whole-blood RNA was sequenced in bulk, leaving chains unpaired.

Study-level points and caveats: Anti-spike CD8 responses were favored in VDJdb matching, and private and CD4 specificities were missed.

Germline loops: CDR1 ENHRY, CDR2 SYGVKD. The CDR3 is made up of 12 amino acids. This TCR came from an adult who was a healthcare worker with PCR-confirmed SARS-CoV-2 infection or an uninfected control (not recorded which). The sample consisted of whole blood, taken at baseline. The chain recombines TRBV10-3 with TRBJ2-2; D is possibly TRBD2 (6 bases). This CDR3 reads CASGQNTGELFF. The CDR3 coding sequence is TGTGCTAGCGGACAGAACACCGGGGAGCTGTTTTTT.